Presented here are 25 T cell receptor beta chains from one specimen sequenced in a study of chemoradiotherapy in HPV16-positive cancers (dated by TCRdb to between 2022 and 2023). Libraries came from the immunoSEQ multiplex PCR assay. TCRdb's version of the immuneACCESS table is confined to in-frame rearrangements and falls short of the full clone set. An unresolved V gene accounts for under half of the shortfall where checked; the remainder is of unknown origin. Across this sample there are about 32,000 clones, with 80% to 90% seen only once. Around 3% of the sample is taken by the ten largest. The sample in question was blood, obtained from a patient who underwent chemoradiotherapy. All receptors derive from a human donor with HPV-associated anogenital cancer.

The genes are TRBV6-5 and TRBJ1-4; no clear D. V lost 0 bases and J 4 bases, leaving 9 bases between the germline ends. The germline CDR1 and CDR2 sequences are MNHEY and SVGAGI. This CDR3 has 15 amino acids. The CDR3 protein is CASSYSVPLNEKLFF. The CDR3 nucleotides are TGTGCCAGCAGTTACTCGGTCCCTCTTAATGAAAAACTGTTTTTT.

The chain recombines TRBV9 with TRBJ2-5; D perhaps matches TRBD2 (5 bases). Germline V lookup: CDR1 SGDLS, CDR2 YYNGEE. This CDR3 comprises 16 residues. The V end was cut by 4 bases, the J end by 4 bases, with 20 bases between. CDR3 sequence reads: CASSLTPSRVGETQYF. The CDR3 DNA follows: TGTGCCAGCAGCCTAACGCCGTCGAGGGTAGGAGAGACCCAGTACTTC. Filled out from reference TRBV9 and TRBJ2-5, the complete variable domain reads DSGVTQTPKHLITATGQRVTLRCSPRSGDLSVYWYQQSLDQGLQFLIQYYNGEERAKGNILERFSAQQFPDLHSELNLSSLELGDSALYFCASSLTPSRVGETQYFGPGTRLLVL.

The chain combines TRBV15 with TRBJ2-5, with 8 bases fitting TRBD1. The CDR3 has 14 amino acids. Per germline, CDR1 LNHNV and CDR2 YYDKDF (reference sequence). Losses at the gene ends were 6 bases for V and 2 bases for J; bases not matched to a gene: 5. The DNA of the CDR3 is TGTGCCACCAGTCCCGGGGACAGGCAAGAGACCCAGTACTTC. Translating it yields CATSPGDRQETQYF.

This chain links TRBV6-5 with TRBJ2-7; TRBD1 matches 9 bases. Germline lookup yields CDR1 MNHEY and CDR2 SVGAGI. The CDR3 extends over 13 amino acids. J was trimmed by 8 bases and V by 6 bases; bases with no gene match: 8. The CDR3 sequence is CASSKGQGPKQYF. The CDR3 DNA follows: TGTGCCAGCAGCAAGGGACAGGGTCCGAAGCAGTACTTC.

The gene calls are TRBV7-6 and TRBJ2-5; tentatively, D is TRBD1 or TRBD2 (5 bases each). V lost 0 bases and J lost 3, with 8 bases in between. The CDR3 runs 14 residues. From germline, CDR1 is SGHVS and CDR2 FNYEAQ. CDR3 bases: TGTGCCAGCAGCTTAGCGATGGGGGAAGAGACCCAGTACTTC. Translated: CASSLAMGEETQYF.

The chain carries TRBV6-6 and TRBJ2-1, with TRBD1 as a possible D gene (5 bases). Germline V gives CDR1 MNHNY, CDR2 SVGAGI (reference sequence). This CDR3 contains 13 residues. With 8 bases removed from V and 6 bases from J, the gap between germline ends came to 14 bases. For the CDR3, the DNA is TGTGCCAGCCGATTTCAGGGCTTCAATGAGCAGTTCTTC. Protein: CASRFQGFNEQFF.

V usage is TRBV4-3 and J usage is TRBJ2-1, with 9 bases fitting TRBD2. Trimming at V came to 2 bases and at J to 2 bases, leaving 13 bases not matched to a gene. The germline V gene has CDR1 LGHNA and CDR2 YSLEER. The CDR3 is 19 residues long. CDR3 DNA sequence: TGCGCCAGCAGCCAACCTAGGGACGGCGGGGGGGGCCCCTACAATGAGCAGTTCTTC. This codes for CASSQPRDGGGGPYNEQFF.

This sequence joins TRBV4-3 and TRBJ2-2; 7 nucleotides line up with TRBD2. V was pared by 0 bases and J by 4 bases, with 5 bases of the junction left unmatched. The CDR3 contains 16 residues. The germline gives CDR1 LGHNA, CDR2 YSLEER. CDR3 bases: TGCGCCAGCAGCCAAGATTTCCCGGGGGGCACCGGGGAGCTGTTTTTT. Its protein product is CASSQDFPGGTGELFF.

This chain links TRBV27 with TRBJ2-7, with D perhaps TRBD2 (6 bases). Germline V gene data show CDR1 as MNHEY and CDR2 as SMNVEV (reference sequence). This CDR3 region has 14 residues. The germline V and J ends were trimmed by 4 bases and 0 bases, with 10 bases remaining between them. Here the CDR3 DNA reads TGTGCCAGCAGTTCGGGACTCGTCTCCTACGAGCAGTACTTC. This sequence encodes CASSSGLVSYEQYF.

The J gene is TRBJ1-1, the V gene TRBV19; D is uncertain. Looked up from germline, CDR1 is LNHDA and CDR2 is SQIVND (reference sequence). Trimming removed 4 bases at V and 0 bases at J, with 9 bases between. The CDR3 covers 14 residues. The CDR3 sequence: CASSNWPMNTEAFF. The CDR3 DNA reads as TGTGCCAGTAGTAATTGGCCCATGAACACTGAAGCTTTCTTT.

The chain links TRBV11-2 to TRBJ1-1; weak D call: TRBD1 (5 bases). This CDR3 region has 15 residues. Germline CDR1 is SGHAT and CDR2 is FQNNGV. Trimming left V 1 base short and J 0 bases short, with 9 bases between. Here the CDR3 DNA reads TGTGCCAGCAGCTTAGGGGGCCCTATGAACACTGAAGCTTTCTTT. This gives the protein CASSLGGPMNTEAFF. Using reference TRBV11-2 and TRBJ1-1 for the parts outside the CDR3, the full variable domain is EAGVAQSPRYKIIEKRQSVAFWCNPISGHATLYWYQQILGQGPKLLIQFQNNGVVDDSQLPKDRFSAERLKGVDSTLKIQPAKLEDSAVYLCASSLGGPMNTEAFFGQGTRLTVV.

The DNA for the CDR3 is TGTGCCAGCAGCGTATCTGGGGGGACCGCCTATGGCTACACCTTC. Its protein product is CASSVSGGTAYGYTF. The chain links TRBV9 to TRBJ1-2; tentatively, D is TRBD1 (5 bases). This CDR3 comprises 15 residues. Germline-derived CDR1 and CDR2 are SGDLS and YYNGEE. The ends were cut back, 1 base at V and 4 bases at J, with 14 bases in the middle.

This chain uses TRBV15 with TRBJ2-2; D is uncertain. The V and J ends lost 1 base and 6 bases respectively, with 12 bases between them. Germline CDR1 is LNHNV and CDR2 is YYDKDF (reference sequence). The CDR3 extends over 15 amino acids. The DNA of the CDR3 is TGTGCCACCAGCAGAGGTAGTGGGGATGCCGGGGAGCTGTTTTTT. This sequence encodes CATSRGSGDAGELFF.

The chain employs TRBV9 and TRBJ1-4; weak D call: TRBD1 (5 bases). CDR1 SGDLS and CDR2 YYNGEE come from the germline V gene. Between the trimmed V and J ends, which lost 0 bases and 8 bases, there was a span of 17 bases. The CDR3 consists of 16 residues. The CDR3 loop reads CASSVDPGRVGEKLFF. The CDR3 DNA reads TGTGCCAGCAGCGTAGATCCTGGCAGGGTTGGGGAAAAACTGTTTTTT. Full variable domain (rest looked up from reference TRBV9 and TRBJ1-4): DSGVTQTPKHLITATGQRVTLRCSPRSGDLSVYWYQQSLDQGLQFLIQYYNGEERAKGNILERFSAQQFPDLHSELNLSSLELGDSALYFCASSVDPGRVGEKLFFGSGTQLSVL.

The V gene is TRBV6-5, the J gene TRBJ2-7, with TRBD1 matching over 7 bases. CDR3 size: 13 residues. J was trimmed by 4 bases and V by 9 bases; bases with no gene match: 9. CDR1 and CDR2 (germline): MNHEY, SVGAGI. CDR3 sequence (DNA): TGTGCCAGTTCGACAGGGAACAAATACGAGCAGTACTTC. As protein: CASSTGNKYEQYF.

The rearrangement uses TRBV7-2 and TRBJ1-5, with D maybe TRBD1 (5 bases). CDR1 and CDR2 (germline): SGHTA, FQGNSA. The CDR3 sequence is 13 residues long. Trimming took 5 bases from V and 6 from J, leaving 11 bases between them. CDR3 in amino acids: CASSLYGAQPQHF. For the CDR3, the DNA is TGTGCCAGCAGCCTCTACGGGGCTCAGCCCCAGCATTTT.

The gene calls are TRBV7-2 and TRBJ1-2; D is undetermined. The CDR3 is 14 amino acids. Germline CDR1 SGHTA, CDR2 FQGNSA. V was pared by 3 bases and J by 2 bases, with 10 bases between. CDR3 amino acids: CASSFYGGNYGYTF. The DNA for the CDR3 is TGTGCCAGCAGCTTTTATGGAGGGAACTATGGCTACACCTTC.

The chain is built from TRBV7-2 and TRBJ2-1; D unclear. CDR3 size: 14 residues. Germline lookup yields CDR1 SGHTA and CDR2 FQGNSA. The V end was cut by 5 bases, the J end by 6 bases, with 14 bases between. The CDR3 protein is CASSLRWAVNEQFF. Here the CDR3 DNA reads TGTGCCAGCAGCCTCCGGTGGGCAGTCAATGAGCAGTTCTTC.

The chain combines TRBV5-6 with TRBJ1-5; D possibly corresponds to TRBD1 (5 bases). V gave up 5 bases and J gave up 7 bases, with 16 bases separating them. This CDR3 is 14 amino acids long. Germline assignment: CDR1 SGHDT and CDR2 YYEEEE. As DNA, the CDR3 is TGTGCCAGCAGTTCGAGCGGGGGGATGCAGCCCCAGCATTTT. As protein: CASSSSGGMQPQHF.

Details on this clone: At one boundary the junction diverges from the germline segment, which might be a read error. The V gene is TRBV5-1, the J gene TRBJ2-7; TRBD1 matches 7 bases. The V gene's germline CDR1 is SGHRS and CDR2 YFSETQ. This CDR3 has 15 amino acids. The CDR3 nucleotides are TGCGCCAGCAAACTGGGTCAGACAGGGACCTACGAGCAGCACTTC. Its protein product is CASKLGQTGTYEQHF.

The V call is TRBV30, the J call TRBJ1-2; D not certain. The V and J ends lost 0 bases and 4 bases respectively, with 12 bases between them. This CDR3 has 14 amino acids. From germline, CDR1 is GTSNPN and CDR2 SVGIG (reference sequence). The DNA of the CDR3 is TGTGCCTGGAGTGTAAGAGGGTCAGGCTATGGCTACACCTTC. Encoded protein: CAWSVRGSGYGYTF.

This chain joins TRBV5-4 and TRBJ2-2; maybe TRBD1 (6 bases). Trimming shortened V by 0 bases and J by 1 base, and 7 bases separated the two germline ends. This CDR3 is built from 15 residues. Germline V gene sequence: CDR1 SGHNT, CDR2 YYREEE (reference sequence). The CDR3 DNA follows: TGTGCCAGCAGCTTGGGGGGACAGAACACCGGGGAGCTGTTTTTT. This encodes CASSLGGQNTGELFF.

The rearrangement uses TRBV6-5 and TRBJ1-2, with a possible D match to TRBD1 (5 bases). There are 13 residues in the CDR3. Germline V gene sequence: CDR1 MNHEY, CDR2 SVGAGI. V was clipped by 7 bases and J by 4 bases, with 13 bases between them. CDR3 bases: TGTGCCAGCAAAACGAGTGGGGGCTATGGCTACACCTTC. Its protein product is CASKTSGGYGYTF.

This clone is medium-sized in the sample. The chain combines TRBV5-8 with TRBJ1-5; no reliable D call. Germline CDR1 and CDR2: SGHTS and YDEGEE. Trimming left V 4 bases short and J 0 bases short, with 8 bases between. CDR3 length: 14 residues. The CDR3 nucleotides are TGTGCCAGCAGCATACAGAGTAGCAATCAGCCCCAGCATTTT. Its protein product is CASSIQSSNQPQHF.

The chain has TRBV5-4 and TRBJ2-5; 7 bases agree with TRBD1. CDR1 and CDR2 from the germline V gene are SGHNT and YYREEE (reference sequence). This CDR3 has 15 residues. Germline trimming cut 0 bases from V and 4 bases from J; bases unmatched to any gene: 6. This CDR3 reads CASSLAAQGVETQYF. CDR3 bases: TGTGCCAGCAGCTTGGCCGCGCAGGGGGTAGAGACCCAGTACTTC.